Listed here are 21 T cell receptor beta chains from one sample, sequenced in a study of identical twins. Via MiXCR, TCRdb re-called the 5' RACE reads, giving one row per CDR3 protein. This sample yields about 470,000 distinct CDR3 sequences, of which more than 20% are seen a single time; about 2.7% belongs to the top ten. A further study also used this sample, focusing on T cells expressing NK-cell markers.

The sample comprised CD4+ T cells sorted from blood. The receptors here all came from a woman aged 18-30 years in good health.

Only a few counts were recorded for this clonotype. The chain couples TRBV9 to TRBJ1-3; D call uncertain. This CDR3 contains 16 residues. The V gene's germline CDR1 is SGDLS and CDR2 YYNGEE. V was shortened by 4 bases and J by 2 bases, with 16 bases between the two germline ends. CDR3 coding DNA: TGTGCCAGCAGCTCATCCCCCCGGGCGACTGGAAACACCATATATTTT. Its translation: CASSSSPRATGNTIYF.

This clonotype has more than one count but fewer than ten. This chain uses TRBV7-2 with TRBJ2-5; no clear D gene. Between the trimmed V and J ends, which lost 3 bases and 4 bases, there was a span of 12 bases. Germline V lookup: CDR1 SGHTA, CDR2 FQGNSA. The length of the CDR3 is 14 residues. The CDR3 loop reads CASSFRGPLETQYF. CDR3 nucleotide sequence: TGTGCCAGCAGCTTTCGTGGCCCTTTAGAGACCCAGTACTTC.

This clonotype was seen more than once but under ten times. The J gene is TRBJ2-3, the V gene TRBV18; D is unclear. V was trimmed by 2 bases and J by 4 bases, leaving 10 bases between them. This CDR3 contains 14 residues. Per germline, CDR1 KGHSH and CDR2 LQKENI. This CDR3 is CASSPSAPPDTQYF. CDR3 DNA sequence: TGTGCCAGCTCACCATCGGCCCCGCCAGATACGCAGTATTTT.

This chain links TRBV5-8 with TRBJ2-7; D may be TRBD2 (5 bases). Trimming shortened V by 4 bases and J by 0 bases, and 11 bases separated the two germline ends. The length of the CDR3 is 14 residues. Germline lookup yields CDR1 SGHTS and CDR2 YDEGEE. CDR3 loop: CASSAGYSSYEQYF. In nucleotides, the CDR3 is TGTGCCAGCAGCGCGGGCTACAGCTCCTACGAGCAGTACTTC.

This chain uses TRBV25-1 with TRBJ2-1; no clear D. V was pared by 7 bases and J by 4 bases, with 14 bases between. The germline V gene encodes CDR1 MGHDK and CDR2 SYGVNS. There are 14 residues in the CDR3. As DNA, the CDR3 is TGTGCCAGCATAGGGTCCTCAGTTTACAATGAGCAGTTCTTC. Translated, it gives CASIGSSVYNEQFF.

The chain couples TRBV20-1 to TRBJ2-3; D gene unclear. CDR3 length equals 13 residues. Germline CDR1 is DFQATT and CDR2 is SNEGSKA (reference sequence). With 5 bases removed from V and 1 base from J, the gap between germline ends came to 10 bases. CDR3 bases: TGCAGTGCTCCCGACCCTGGCACAGATACGCAGTATTTT. Translating it yields CSAPDPGTDTQYF.

The sample holds a few counts of this clonotype. The rearrangement joins TRBV12-3 or TRBV12-4 to TRBJ2-7; unclear D gene. This CDR3 is 12 amino acids long. V lost 3 bases and J 6 bases, leaving 9 bases between the germline ends. DNA for the CDR3: TGTGCCAGCAGTTTCACATATCGCGAGCAGTACTTC. It specifies CASSFTYREQYF.

This clonotype was seen a handful of times. CDR3 nucleotide sequence: TGCGCCAGCAGCCGCCGGGACTACACAGATACGCAGTATTTT. Amino acid sequence: CASSRRDYTDTQYF. The chain uses TRBV5-1 and TRBJ2-3; TRBD2 aligns across 7 bases. The CDR3 runs 14 residues. Trimming cost V 4 bases and J 2 bases; bases outside gene matches: 4. Germline loops: CDR1 SGHRS, CDR2 YFSETQ.

The table lists this clonotype with a few counts. The V call is TRBV11-2, the J call TRBJ2-3, with D possibly being TRBD1 (5 bases). This CDR3 has 16 residues. The V end was cut by 10 bases, the J end by 0 bases, with 20 bases between. Germline loops: CDR1 SGHAT, CDR2 FQNNGV. As DNA, the CDR3 is TGTGCCACCCGGCAGGGTAATGGGTATAGCACAGATACGCAGTATTTT. Its protein product is CATRQGNGYSTDTQYF.

The chain recombines TRBV5-1 with TRBJ2-1; TRBD2 matches at 10 bases. Looked up from germline, CDR1 is SGHRS and CDR2 is YFSETQ. The CDR3 spans 15 residues. V gave up 5 bases and J gave up 9 bases; unmatched junction bases: 11. In nucleotides, the CDR3 is TGCGCCAGCAGTAAGGTCGCTAGCGGGAGAGCTGAGCAGTTCTTC. Its translation: CASSKVASGRAEQFF.

Only a few counts were recorded for this clonotype. As DNA, the CDR3 is TGTGCCAGCAGTTTCTGGAGGCGGTCCTACAATGAGCAGTTCTTC. Amino acid sequence: CASSFWRRSYNEQFF. The chain uses TRBV12-3 or TRBV12-4 and TRBJ2-1, with D perhaps matching TRBD2 (5 bases). This CDR3 has 15 residues. V lost 3 bases to trimming and J lost 1 base, with 10 bases between them.

The chain uses TRBV6-2 or TRBV6-3 and TRBJ2-1; D unresolved. The CDR3 extends over 11 amino acids. CDR1 and CDR2 (germline): MNHEY, SVGEGT. V was shortened by 3 bases and J by 9 bases, with 6 bases between the two germline ends. CDR3 nucleotide sequence: TGTGCCAGCAGTTATCGGTCTGAGCAGTTCTTC. Translated: CASSYRSEQFF.

The chain uses TRBV6-5 and TRBJ1-1, with D unresolved. Germline CDR1 reads MNHEY; CDR2 reads SVGAGI. V was shortened by 3 bases and J by 3 bases, with 5 bases between the two germline ends. CDR3 size: 12 residues. CDR3 in amino acids: CASSYTHTEAFF. The CDR3 region has the DNA TGTGCCAGCAGTTATACCCACACTGAAGCTTTCTTT.

This clonotype was counted ten times or more. The genes are TRBV3-1 and TRBJ1-2, with D uncertain. V lost 2 bases, J lost 8 bases, and 15 bases lay in between. From germline, CDR1 is LGHDT and CDR2 YNNKEL (reference sequence). CDR3 length equals 14 residues. The CDR3 protein is CASSQRSGPGGYTF. Written as DNA, the CDR3 is TGTGCCAGCAGCCAACGATCAGGACCCGGGGGCTACACCTTC.

This clonotype was picked up a small number of times. The V call is TRBV29-1, the J call TRBJ2-1, with 9 positions matching TRBD2. V trimming: 7 bases; J trimming: 8 bases; junction bases outside the gene matches: 12. Germline V gene data show CDR1 as SQVTM and CDR2 as ANQGSEA. The CDR3 is 14 amino acids. CDR3 nucleotides: TGCAGCGCAGTCGCTAGCGGGACTATGGATGAGCAGTTCTTC. Its protein product is CSAVASGTMDEQFF.

The chain is built from TRBV12-3 or TRBV12-4 and TRBJ2-1; D is undetermined. V was shortened by 3 bases and J by 6 bases, with 9 bases between the two germline ends. The CDR3 totals 13 residues. CDR3 in amino acids: CASSLSGINEQFF. The CDR3 DNA reads as TGTGCCAGCAGTTTGTCAGGAATCAATGAGCAGTTCTTC.

The rearrangement links TRBV9 to TRBJ2-5; TRBD2 is a possible D gene (6 bases). Germline V gene lookup returns CDR1 SGDLS and CDR2 YYNGEE. Trimming shortened V by 6 bases and J by 5 bases, and 20 bases separated the two germline ends. The CDR3 runs 15 residues. The CDR3 coding sequence is TGTGCCAGCACCGCGGGGCGAGGGTTGGAGGAGACCCAGTACTTC. Translation: CASTAGRGLEETQYF.

The J gene is TRBJ2-7, the V gene TRBV10-3, with D unresolved. The V gene lost 6 bases and the J gene lost 1 base, with 4 bases spanning the gap. The CDR3 contains 11 residues. Germline CDR1 reads ENHRY; CDR2 reads SYGVKD. This CDR3 is CAIRGSYEQYF. The CDR3 DNA follows: TGTGCCATCAGGGGGTCCTACGAGCAGTACTTC.

This rearrangement joins TRBV7-2 to TRBJ2-3; 10 bases fit TRBD2. Germline trimming cut 4 bases from V and 4 bases from J; bases unmatched to any gene: 5. The CDR3 covers 15 residues. Germline CDR1 SGHTA, CDR2 FQGNSA. The CDR3 here is CASSYSGGPSDTQYF. In nucleotides, the CDR3 is TGTGCCAGCAGCTATAGCGGGGGGCCGTCAGATACGCAGTATTTT. The full variable domain, in which reference TRBV7-2 and TRBJ2-3 provide the parts outside the CDR3, is GAGVSQSPSNKVTEKGKDVELRCDPISGHTALYWYRQSLGQGLEFLIYFQGNSAPDKSGLPSDRFSAERTGGSVSTLTIQRTQQEDSAVYLCASSYSGGPSDTQYFGPGTRLTVL.

This clonotype was observed a few times. The CDR3 DNA sequence: TGTGCCAGCATCAGAGGAGGGCGAGAGACCCAGTACTTC. Protein sequence: CASIRGGRETQYF. The V and J genes are TRBV6-2 or TRBV6-3 and TRBJ2-5, with a tentative D call TRBD2 (6 bases). Trimming took off 7 bases at V and 4 bases at J, with 13 bases between the two ends. This CDR3 has 13 residues. Germline assignment: CDR1 MNHEY and CDR2 SVGEGT.

This clonotype was observed a handful of times. CDR3 protein: CASSVTGTGGETFF. CDR3 nucleotide sequence: TGTGCCAGCAGTGTAACCGGGACAGGGGGCGAAACTTTCTTT. The chain joins TRBV2 to TRBJ1-1; 12 bases match TRBD1. Looked up from germline, CDR1 is SNHLY and CDR2 is FYNNEI. V shed 4 bases, J shed 12 bases, and the junction held 9 bases outside the gene matches. The CDR3 runs 14 residues.